Listed below are T cell receptor beta chains from one sample, sequenced in a study of blood T cell repertoires in COVID-19. The table came from immunoSEQ multiplex PCR; TCRdb's copy has only in-frame clones and leaves some out. Of 110,000 or so clones listed, 85% are singletons. Sequences were obtained from peripheral blood. These TCRs come from a human donor in a cohort sampled during active COVID-19. CDR3s include the opening cysteine and the closing phenylalanine or tryptophan. D genes are given only for firm matches. Rows give clone size only sometimes, using once, few, many, or a class for an expanded clone.

size | D | J | V | DNA | CDR3
. | . | TRBJ2-1 | TRBV6-5 | TGTGCCATCGACAGTTACAATGAGCAGTTCTTC | CAIDSYNEQFF
. | TRBD2 | TRBJ2-1 | TRBV6-5 | TGTGCCAGCAGGGCACTAGCGGGCGATAGCGGTGAGCAGTTCTTC | CASRALAGDSGEQFF
. | . | TRBJ1-4 | TRBV28 | TGTGCCAGCAGTCCTATGGGAGGGACGGCAACTAATGAAAAACTGTTTTTT | CASSPMGGTATNEKLFF
. | . | TRBJ2-4 | TRBV28 | TGTGCCAGCAGACAACTACAGGGATCTTTTGGCAAAAACATTCAGTACTTC | CASRQLQGSFGKNIQYF
few | . | TRBJ2-2 | TRBV7-9 | TGTGCCAGCAGCTTAGTATTAGGGGGTGCGAACACCGGGGAGCTGTTTTTT | CASSLVLGGANTGELFF
. | . | TRBJ1-5 | TRBV6-5 | TGTGCCAGCAGTCGTTACAGCAGGCAGCCCCAGCATTTT | CASSRYSRQPQHF
. | TRBD1 | TRBJ2-7 | TRBV7-2 | TGTGCCAGCAGCTTCGGGACAGGGATGGAGGAGCAGTACTTC | CASSFGTGMEEQYF
. | . | TRBJ1-6 | TRBV2 | TGTGCCAGCAGTGACAAGGCAGGCCTTAATTCACCCCTCCACTTT | CASSDKAGLNSPLHF
. | . | TRBJ2-3 | TRBV7-2 | TGTGCCAGCAGCTTAGTTCAGAATTTAGATACGCAGTATTTT | CASSLVQNLDTQYF
. | . | TRBJ2-3 | TRBV5-4 | TGTGCCAGCAGGGGACGGGAGGGGGCCCTTACAGATACGCAGTATTTT | CASRGREGALTDTQYF
. | . | TRBJ2-7 | TRBV6-5 | TGTGCCACCGGGACTCCAACTTCTTACGAGCAGTACTTC | CATGTPTSYEQYF
. | . | TRBJ1-1 | TRBV6-5 | TGTGCCAGCCCCGGCCGAGGGGGTTGGCGTACTGAAGCTTTCTTT | CASPGRGGWRTEAFF
. | . | TRBJ1-1 | TRBV6-5 | TGTGCCAGTGGGGTCCTACCGGGGGATGAAGCTTTCTTT | CASGVLPGDEAFF
. | . | TRBJ1-5 | TRBV6-2/TRBV6-3 | TGTGCCAGCACCCCAGGCCCGCTAGGCAATCAGCCCCAGCATTTT | CASTPGPLGNQPQHF
few | TRBD1 | TRBJ2-1 | TRBV2 | TGTGCCAGCAGCCGGGACAGACTCTATGAGCAGTTCTTC | CASSRDRLYEQFF
. | . | TRBJ2-3 | TRBV24-1 | TGTGCCACCAGTCCCGGGGGACCCCTAAGCACAGATACGCAGTATTTT | CATSPGGPLSTDTQYF
few | . | TRBJ2-5 | TRBV5-8 | TGTGCCAGCAGCTTGGTCCAGGGTCGAGAGACCCAGTACTTC | CASSLVQGRETQYF
. | . | TRBJ2-7 | TRBV4-1 | TGCGCCAGCAGCCAAGGACAGAACTACGAGCAGTACTTC | CASSQGQNYEQYF
few | . | TRBJ1-5 | TRBV11-2 | TGTGCCAGCAGCGCAAACAGGGTGGGTCAGCCCCAGCATTTT | CASSANRVGQPQHF
. | . | TRBJ2-7 | TRBV7-5 | TGTGTCAGAAGCCTCCCGAGCTCCTACGAGCAGTACTTC | CVRSLPSSYEQYF
. | . | TRBJ1-5 | TRBV7-9 | TGTGCCAGCAGCTTCAGTGTTCAGGACATCCAGCATTTT | CASSFSVQDIQHF
. | . | TRBJ2-1 | TRBV10-2 | TGCGCCAGCAGTCCAGTAACAGGTCCTTCCTACAATGAGCAGTTCTTC | CASSPVTGPSYNEQFF
. | TRBD2 | TRBJ2-7 | TRBV5-4 | TGTGCCAGCAGCCCCGGGCGCGGGGGGGCCCGCGAGCAGTACTTC | CASSPGRGGAREQYF
. | TRBD2 | TRBJ2-2 | TRBV7-2 | TGTGCCAGCATCCCTCTAGCGGGGCTGTCGAACACCGGGGAGCTGTTTTTT | CASIPLAGLSNTGELFF
few | . | TRBJ1-2 | TRBV7-9 | TGTGCCAGCAGCAAGACCGAAGGAGGTGGCTACACCTTC | CASSKTEGGGYTF
once | TRBD1 | TRBJ1-4 | TRBV9 | TGTGCCAGCAGCATCGGGACAGGGATCAATAATGAAAAACTGTTTTTT | CASSIGTGINNEKLFF
. | . | TRBJ1-6 | TRBV6-5 | TGTGCCAGCAGCAGACTGAGCTCCTATAATTCACCCCTCCACTTT | CASSRLSSYNSPLHF
. | . | TRBJ1-5 | TRBV5-1 | TGCGCCAGCAGCTCAGGGGAAAATCAGCCCCAGCATTTT | CASSSGENQPQHF
. | . | TRBJ2-3 | TRBV28 | TGTGCCAGCAGCTCGAGGTGGGGCAGGGCGACAGATACGCAGTATTTT | CASSSRWGRATDTQYF
. | TRBD1 | TRBJ2-7 | TRBV6-6 | TGTGCCATCAGGACAGGGGCCTACGAGCAGTACTTC | CAIRTGAYEQYF
. | . | TRBJ2-7 | TRBV3-1/TRBV3-2 | TGTGCCAGCAGCCAATTATACGAGCAGTACTTC | CASSQLYEQYF
. | TRBD1 | TRBJ2-4 | TRBV11-2 | TGTGCCAGCAGCAGGACAGGGGCGGAGAACATTCAGTACTTC | CASSRTGAENIQYF
. | . | TRBJ2-3 | TRBV10-1 | TGCGCCAGCAGTGAGTCGACAGTGCCCAGCACAGATACGCAGTATTTT | CASSESTVPSTDTQYF
. | TRBD2 | TRBJ2-1 | TRBV14 | TGTGCCAGCAGCCAAGACCTCCCCGAGCGGGGGTCCCCGAGCTCCTACAATGAGCAGTTCTTC | CASSQDLPERGSPSSYNEQFF
. | TRBD1 | TRBJ2-3 | TRBV5-5 | TGTGCCAGCAGCAACGACAGGGGGCGGACAGATACGCAGTATTTT | CASSNDRGRTDTQYF
. | TRBD2 | TRBJ2-7 | TRBV6-5 | TGTGCCAGCAGTAGGTCCGGGACTAGTGACGAGCAGTACTTC | CASSRSGTSDEQYF
. | TRBD2 | TRBJ2-5 | TRBV5-1 | TGCGCCAGCAGCGACGGAGGGACTAGCCAAGAGACCCAGTACTTC | CASSDGGTSQETQYF
. | . | TRBJ2-4 | TRBV30 | TGTGCCTGCACAGGGGGCGCGGGGGGCATTCAGTACTTC | CACTGGAGGIQYF
. | . | TRBJ1-5 | TRBV6-7 | TGTGCCAGCACCTCCCGGGGTGGGGGGGGCAATCAGCCCCAGCATTTT | CASTSRGGGGNQPQHF
. | TRBD1 | TRBJ1-5 | TRBV6-5 | TGTGCCAGCAGTTCTGGGACAGGGGCTTCGGGTCAGCCCCAGCATTTT | CASSSGTGASGQPQHF
. | TRBD1 | TRBJ2-7 | TRBV4-1 | TGCGCCAGCAGCTCAGGGGGAACCTACGAGCAGTACTTC | CASSSGGTYEQYF
. | TRBD2 | TRBJ2-7 | TRBV10-3 | TGTGCCATCAGTTATAGCGGGGGGGCATACGAGCAGTACTTC | CAISYSGGAYEQYF
. | TRBD2 | TRBJ2-1 | TRBV11-2 | TGTGCCAGCAGCTTGGGCGGGGGGCCCAGTGAGCAGTTCTTC | CASSLGGGPSEQFF
. | TRBD1 | TRBJ1-5 | TRBV6-6 | TGTGCCAGCTGGACAGGGGGCCACCAGCCCCAGCATTTT | CASWTGGHQPQHF
few | . | TRBJ2-7 | TRBV9 | TGTGCCAGCAGCGCTAACCCAGGGTTGGGTTACGAGCAGTACTTC | CASSANPGLGYEQYF
. | TRBD1 | TRBJ1-1 | TRBV9 | TGTGCCAGCAGCCCGACAGGGGGCATGAACACTGAAGCTTTCTTT | CASSPTGGMNTEAFF
. | . | TRBJ2-5 | TRBV6-2/TRBV6-3 | TGTGCCAGCAGTCCCGGGGGTCGGGTGCAAGAGACCCAGTACTTC | CASSPGGRVQETQYF
. | . | TRBJ1-5 | TRBV5-8 | TGTGCCAGCAGCTTGGGGAGGGGAAATCAGCCCCAGCATTTT | CASSLGRGNQPQHF
. | . | TRBJ2-5 | TRBV3-1/TRBV3-2 | TGTGCCAGCAGTCTCCGGACAGCTCAAGAGACCCAGTACTTC | CASSLRTAQETQYF